The rows below give T cell receptor beta chains drawn from one sample of a study of breast tumors, draining lymph nodes, adjacent tissues. In TCRdb, the multiplex PCR reads were re-called with MiXCR into one record per CDR3 protein. The sample records approximately 190,000 distinct CDR3 sequences, 31% being singletons. Sequenced sample: axillary lymph node tissue. These receptor sequences come from a female donor with breast cancer. Some clones in this sample may be carry-over from other donors' samples. Both conserved end residues are part of each CDR3. Each record gives: V gene, D gene, J gene, clone size, CDR3 protein, CDR3 DNA. A D gene is named only where the DNA matches it firmly. Where a row states a size, it is once, few, many or the class of an expanded clone; other rows omit it.

V gene: TRBV28; D gene: -; J gene: TRBJ2-7; clone size: many; CDR3 protein: CASQVSYEQYF; CDR3 DNA: TGTGCCAGTCAGGTTTCCTACGAGCAGTACTTC
V gene: TRBV3-1; D gene: -; J gene: TRBJ1-2; clone size: many; CDR3 protein: CASSQDGTSDYTF; CDR3 DNA: TGTGCCAGCAGCCAAGATGGTACGTCAGACTACACCTTC
V gene: TRBV20-1; D gene: -; J gene: TRBJ2-5; clone size: once; CDR3 protein: CSARVDSADKETQYF; CDR3 DNA: TGCAGTGCTAGAGTGGACAGCGCTGATAAAGAGACCCAGTACTTC
V gene: TRBV12-3/TRBV12-4; D gene: TRBD2; J gene: TRBJ2-1; clone size: many; CDR3 protein: CASRVSGTRDEQFF; CDR3 DNA: TGTGCCAGCAGGGTTAGCGGGACCCGGGATGAGCAGTTCTTC
V gene: TRBV5-4; D gene: TRBD1; J gene: TRBJ2-2; clone size: -; CDR3 protein: CASSPGQGELFF; CDR3 DNA: TGTGCCAGCAGCCCGGGACAGGGGGAGCTGTTTTTT
V gene: TRBV28; D gene: -; J gene: TRBJ2-7; clone size: -; CDR3 protein: CAGTARTGGYEQYF; CDR3 DNA: TGTGCCGGCACCGCCCGGACTGGGGGATACGAGCAGTACTTC
V gene: TRBV10-3; D gene: -; J gene: TRBJ1-2; clone size: -; CDR3 protein: CAISARGLYGYTF; CDR3 DNA: TGTGCCATCAGTGCTCGCGGGCTTTATGGCTACACCTTC
V gene: TRBV24-1; D gene: TRBD2; J gene: TRBJ2-3; clone size: -; CDR3 protein: CATSDLPGGTDTQYF; CDR3 DNA: TGTGCCACCAGTGATTTGCCGGGGGGAACAGATACGCAGTATTTT
V gene: TRBV4-2; D gene: TRBD2; J gene: TRBJ2-1; clone size: many; CDR3 protein: CASSQDRRTSGVYNEQFF; CDR3 DNA: TGTGCCAGCAGCCAAGATCGGAGGACTAGCGGAGTTTACAATGAGCAGTTCTTC
V gene: TRBV7-9; D gene: TRBD1; J gene: TRBJ1-2; clone size: -; CDR3 protein: CASSLARDREFNGYTF; CDR3 DNA: TGTGCCAGCAGCTTAGCGCGGGACAGGGAATTTAATGGCTACACCTTC